Below, 9 T cell receptor beta chains from the same sample are listed, as sequenced in a study of blood T cell repertoires in COVID-19. Assay: immunoSEQ multiplex PCR; the TCRdb copy retains only in-frame clones and omits some. Here the sample spans around 200,000 clones, around 83% being singletons. Input material: peripheral blood. All receptors derive from a woman in her forties or fifties with acute or convalescent COVID-19.

The gene calls are TRBV30 and TRBJ2-7; TRBD1 might be the D (5 bases). Looked up from germline, CDR1 is GTSNPN and CDR2 is SVGIG (reference sequence). V lost 1 base to trimming and J lost 7 bases, with 14 bases between them. The CDR3 is 13 amino acids. The CDR3 sequence: CAWSGQGPPEQYF. CDR3 DNA: TGTGCCTGGAGTGGGCAGGGCCCTCCGGAGCAGTACTTC. The variable domain in full, completed from reference TRBV30 and TRBJ2-7, reads SQTIHQWPATLVQPVGSPLSLECTVEGTSNPNLYWYRQAAGRGLQLLFYSVGIGQISSEVPQNLSASRPQDRQFILSSKKLLLSDSGFYLCAWSGQGPPEQYFGPGTRLTVT.

The chain employs TRBV18 and TRBJ1-4; D might be TRBD1 (5 bases). The CDR3 runs 14 residues. Germline V CDR1 and CDR2: KGHSH, LQKENI. Trimming shortened V by 3 bases and J by 4 bases, and 9 bases separated the two germline ends. The CDR3 DNA reads TGTGCCAGCTCACCGGGTAGGGGTAATGAAAAACTGTTTTTT. Translated: CASSPGRGNEKLFF.

This clone was seen a single time. This chain joins TRBV9 and TRBJ2-1, with 9 bases that match TRBD2. The CDR3 runs to 14 residues. Germline V gene lookup returns CDR1 SGDLS and CDR2 YYNGEE. V was clipped by 0 bases and J by 5 bases; unmatched bases: 0. The CDR3 protein is CASSVVAGDNEQFF. The CDR3 DNA reads as TGTGCCAGCAGCGTAGTAGCGGGAGACAATGAGCAGTTCTTC.

The CDR3 protein is CASSKEGTEAFF. The CDR3 DNA reads TGTGCCAGCAGCAAAGAGGGCACTGAAGCTTTCTTT. The V and J genes are TRBV11-2 and TRBJ1-1; the D is unclear. Germline loops: CDR1 SGHAT, CDR2 FQNNGV. V lost 5 bases to trimming and J lost 4 bases, with 8 bases between them. The CDR3 is made up of 12 amino acids.

The genes are TRBV6-2 or TRBV6-3 and TRBJ2-1; the match to TRBD1 covers 9 bases. Germline lookup yields CDR1 MNHEY and CDR2 SVGEGT. The CDR3 runs 15 residues. The J segment lost 6 bases and the V segment lost 4 bases, leaving 7 bases of the junction unmatched. In DNA form, the CDR3 reads TGTGCCAGCAGTTGGATGGGACAGGGTGGCAATGAGCAGTTCTTC. Amino acid sequence: CASSWMGQGGNEQFF.

This chain links TRBV24-1 with TRBJ2-2; 8 bases line up with TRBD2. The CDR3 sequence is 14 residues long. Germline CDR1 and CDR2: KGHDR and SFDVKD. Germline trimming cut 5 bases from V and 7 bases from J; bases unmatched to any gene: 5. The CDR3 bases are TGTGCCACCAGTGGAACGGGAGGGAACGGGGAGCTGTTTTTT. Translation gives CATSGTGGNGELFF.

The V gene is TRBV7-2, the J gene TRBJ2-1, with TRBD1 as a possible D gene (5 bases). Trimming removed 5 bases at V and 7 bases at J, with 18 bases between. Per the germline V gene, CDR1 is SGHTA and CDR2 is FQGNSA. This CDR3 has 15 residues. CDR3 DNA sequence: TGTGCCAGCAGCCCCCCCGCAGGGTTTTCAAATGAGCAGTTCTTC. Protein product: CASSPPAGFSNEQFF.

The chain carries TRBV2 and TRBJ1-1; TRBD1 might be the D (5 bases). The V gene's germline CDR1 is SNHLY and CDR2 FYNNEI. This CDR3 spans 13 amino acids. V was cut by 6 bases and J by 1 base, with 9 bases left in between. This CDR3 reads CASRIRGNTEAFF. The CDR3 DNA is TGTGCCAGCAGGATTAGGGGGAACACTGAAGCTTTCTTT.

J is TRBJ2-7 and V is TRBV2; no clear D. In germline, CDR1 is SNHLY, CDR2 FYNNEI. The V gene lost 8 bases and the J gene lost 6 bases, with 20 bases spanning the gap. The CDR3 is 14 amino acids. As DNA, the CDR3 is TGTGCCAGCGCTACTACCGCGTACGGCGTCGAGCAGTACTTC. It translates to CASATTAYGVEQYF.